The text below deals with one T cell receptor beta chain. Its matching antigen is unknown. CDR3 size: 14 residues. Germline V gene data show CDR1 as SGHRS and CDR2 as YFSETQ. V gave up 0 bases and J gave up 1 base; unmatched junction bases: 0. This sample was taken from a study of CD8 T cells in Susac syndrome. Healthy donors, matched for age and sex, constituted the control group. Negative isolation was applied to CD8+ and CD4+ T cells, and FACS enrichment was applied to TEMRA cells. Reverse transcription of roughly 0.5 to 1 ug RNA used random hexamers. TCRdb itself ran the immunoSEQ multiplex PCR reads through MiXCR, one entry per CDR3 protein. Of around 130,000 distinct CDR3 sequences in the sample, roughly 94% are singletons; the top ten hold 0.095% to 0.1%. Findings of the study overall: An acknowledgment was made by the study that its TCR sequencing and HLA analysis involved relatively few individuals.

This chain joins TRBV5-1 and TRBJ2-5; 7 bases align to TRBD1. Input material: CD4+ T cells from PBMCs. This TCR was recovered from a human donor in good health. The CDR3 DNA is TGCGCCAGCAGCTTGGGGGACAGCCAAGAGACCCAGTACTTC. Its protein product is CASSLGDSQETQYF.